This paragraph reports one T cell receptor (beta chain). No antigen is known for it. V shed 2 bases, J shed 5 bases, and the junction held 1 base outside the gene matches. The CDR3 runs to 14 residues. Germline loops: CDR1 SGHAT, CDR2 FQNNGV. Timing groups of about 4 and about 12 weeks for second doses were pooled. Data came from immunoSEQ multiplex PCR; TCRdb stores just in-frame clones and leaves some out. The table has approximately 130,000 clones, 88% seen once. The sample is drawn from a study of T cell responses to AZD1222 COVID-19 vaccine. Findings and caveats of the study: Seropositivity was recorded at baseline in only a handful of AZD1222 recipients.

The sequence was obtained from an adult who received the AZD1222 COVID-19 vaccine. The starting material was peripheral blood, obtained 28 days after the second AZD1222 dose. J is TRBJ2-2 and V is TRBV11-2; 8 bases match TRBD1. As DNA, the CDR3 is TGTGCCAGCAGCTTACAGGGGGCAACCGGGGAGCTGTTTTTT. This codes for CASSLQGATGELFF.